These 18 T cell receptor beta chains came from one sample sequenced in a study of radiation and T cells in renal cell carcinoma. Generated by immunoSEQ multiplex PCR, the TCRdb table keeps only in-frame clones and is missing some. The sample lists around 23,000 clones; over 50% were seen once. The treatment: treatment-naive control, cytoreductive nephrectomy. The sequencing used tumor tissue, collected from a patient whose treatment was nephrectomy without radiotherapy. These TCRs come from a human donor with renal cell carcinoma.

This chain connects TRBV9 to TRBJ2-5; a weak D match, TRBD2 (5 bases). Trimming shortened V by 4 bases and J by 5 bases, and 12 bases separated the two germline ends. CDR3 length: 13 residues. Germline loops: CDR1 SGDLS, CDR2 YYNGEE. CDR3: CASSHGETETQYF. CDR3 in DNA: TGTGCCAGCAGCCACGGGGAGACGGAGACCCAGTACTTC.

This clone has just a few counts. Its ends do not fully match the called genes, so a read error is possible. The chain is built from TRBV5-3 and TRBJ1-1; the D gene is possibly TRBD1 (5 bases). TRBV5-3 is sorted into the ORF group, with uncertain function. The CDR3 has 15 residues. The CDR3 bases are TGTGCCAGCAGCTGGGAGGGGATTCGGAACACTGAAGCTTTCTTT. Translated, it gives CASSWEGIRNTEAFF.

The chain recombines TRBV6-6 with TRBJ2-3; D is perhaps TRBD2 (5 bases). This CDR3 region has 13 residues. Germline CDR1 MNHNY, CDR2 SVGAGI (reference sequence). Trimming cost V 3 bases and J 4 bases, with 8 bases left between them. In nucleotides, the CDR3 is TGTGCCAGCAGTTATCTGGGAGCAGATACGCAGTATTTT. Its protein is CASSYLGADTQYF.

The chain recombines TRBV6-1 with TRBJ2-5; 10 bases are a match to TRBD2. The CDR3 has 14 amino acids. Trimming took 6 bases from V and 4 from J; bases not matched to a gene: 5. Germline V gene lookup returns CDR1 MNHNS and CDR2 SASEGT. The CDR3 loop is CASSGTSVPETQYF. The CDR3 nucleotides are TGTGCCAGCAGCGGGACTAGCGTCCCAGAGACCCAGTACTTC.

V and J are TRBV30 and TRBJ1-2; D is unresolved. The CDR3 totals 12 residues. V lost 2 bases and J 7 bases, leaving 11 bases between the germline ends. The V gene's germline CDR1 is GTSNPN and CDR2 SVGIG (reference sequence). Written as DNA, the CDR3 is TGTGCCTGGAGTCCTTTCACTGGTGGCTACACCTTC. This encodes CAWSPFTGGYTF.

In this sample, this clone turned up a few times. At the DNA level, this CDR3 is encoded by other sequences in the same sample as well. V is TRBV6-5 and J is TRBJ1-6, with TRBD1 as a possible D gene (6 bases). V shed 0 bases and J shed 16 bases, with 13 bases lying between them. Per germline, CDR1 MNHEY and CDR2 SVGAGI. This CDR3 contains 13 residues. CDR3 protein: CASSYSNWGQLHF. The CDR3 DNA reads TGTGCCAGCAGTTACTCAAATTGGGGACAACTCCACTTT.

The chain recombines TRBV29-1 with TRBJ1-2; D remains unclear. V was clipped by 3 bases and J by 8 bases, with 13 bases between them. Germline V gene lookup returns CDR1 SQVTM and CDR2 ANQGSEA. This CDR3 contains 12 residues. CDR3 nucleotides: TGCAGCGTTGATGTCAACCAAGAGGGCTACACCTTC. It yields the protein CSVDVNQEGYTF.

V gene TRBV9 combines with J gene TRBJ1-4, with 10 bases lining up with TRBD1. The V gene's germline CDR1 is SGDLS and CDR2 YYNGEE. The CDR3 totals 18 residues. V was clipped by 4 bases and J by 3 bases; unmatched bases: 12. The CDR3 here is CASSLGVGQGGPNEKLFF. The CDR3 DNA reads TGTGCCAGCAGCTTAGGGGTTGGACAGGGGGGGCCTAATGAAAAACTGTTTTTT.

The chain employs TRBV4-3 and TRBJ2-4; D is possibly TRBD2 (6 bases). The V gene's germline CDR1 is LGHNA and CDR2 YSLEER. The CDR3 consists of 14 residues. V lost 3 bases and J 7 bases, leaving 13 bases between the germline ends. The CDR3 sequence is CASSQEGDRNIQYF. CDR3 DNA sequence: TGCGCCAGCAGCCAGGAGGGAGATAGGAACATTCAGTACTTC.

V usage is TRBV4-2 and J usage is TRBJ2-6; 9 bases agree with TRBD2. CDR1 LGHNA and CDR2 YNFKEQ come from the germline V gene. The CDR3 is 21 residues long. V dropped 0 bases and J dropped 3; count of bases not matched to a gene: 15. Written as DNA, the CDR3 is TGTGCCAGCAGCCAAGAGCTTTCTGCTAGCGGGGTTTGGAGTGGGGCCAACGTCCTGACTTTC. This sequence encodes CASSQELSASGVWSGANVLTF.

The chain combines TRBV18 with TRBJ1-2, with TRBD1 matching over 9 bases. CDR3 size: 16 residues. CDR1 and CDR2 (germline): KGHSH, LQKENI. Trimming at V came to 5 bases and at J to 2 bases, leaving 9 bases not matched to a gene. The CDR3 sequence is CASSTGGAGLNYGYTF. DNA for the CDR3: TGTGCCAGCTCAACAGGGGGCGCAGGGTTAAACTATGGCTACACCTTC. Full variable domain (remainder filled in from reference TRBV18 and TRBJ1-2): NAGVMQNPRHLVRRRGQEARLRCSPMKGHSHVYWYRQLPEEGLKFMVYLQKENIIDESGMPKERFSAEFPKEGPSILRIQQVVRGDSAAYFCASSTGGAGLNYGYTFGSGTRLTVV.

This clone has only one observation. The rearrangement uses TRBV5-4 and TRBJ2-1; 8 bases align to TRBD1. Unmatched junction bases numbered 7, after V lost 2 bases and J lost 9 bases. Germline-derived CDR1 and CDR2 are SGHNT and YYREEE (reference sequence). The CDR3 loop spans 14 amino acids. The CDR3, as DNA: TGTGCCAGCAGCTTATCAGGGGGCGCGGGTGAGCAGTTCTTC. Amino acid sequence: CASSLSGGAGEQFF.

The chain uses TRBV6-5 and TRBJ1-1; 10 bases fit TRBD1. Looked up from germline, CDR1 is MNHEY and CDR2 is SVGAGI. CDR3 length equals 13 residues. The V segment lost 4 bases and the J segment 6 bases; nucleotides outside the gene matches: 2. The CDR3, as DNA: TGTGCCAGCAGTTTCGGACAGGGGGCTGAAGCTTTCTTT. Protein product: CASSFGQGAEAFF.

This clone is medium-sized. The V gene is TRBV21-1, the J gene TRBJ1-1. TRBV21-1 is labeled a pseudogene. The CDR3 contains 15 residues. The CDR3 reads CASMGLGRGGTEAFF. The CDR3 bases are TGTGCCAGCATGGGTCTAGGGAGGGGTGGCACTGAAGCTTTCTTT.

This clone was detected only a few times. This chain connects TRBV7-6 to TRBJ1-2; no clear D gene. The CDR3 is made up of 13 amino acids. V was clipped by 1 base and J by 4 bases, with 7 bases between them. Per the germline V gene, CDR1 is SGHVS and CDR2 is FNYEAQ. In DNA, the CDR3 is TGTGCCAGCAGCTTAGGGCAGTTCTATGGCTACACCTTC. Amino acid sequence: CASSLGQFYGYTF.

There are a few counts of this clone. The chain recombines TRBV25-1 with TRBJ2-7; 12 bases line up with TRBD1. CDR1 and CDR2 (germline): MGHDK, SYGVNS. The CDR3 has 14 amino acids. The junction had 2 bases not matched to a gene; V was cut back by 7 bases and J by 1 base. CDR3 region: CASTGQGASYEQYF. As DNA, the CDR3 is TGTGCCAGCACGGGACAGGGGGCGTCCTACGAGCAGTACTTC.

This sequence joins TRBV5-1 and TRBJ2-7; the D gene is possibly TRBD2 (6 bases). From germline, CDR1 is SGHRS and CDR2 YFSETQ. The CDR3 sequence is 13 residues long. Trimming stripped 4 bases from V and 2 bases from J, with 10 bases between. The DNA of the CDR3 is TGCGCCAGCAGCGTCGGGGGACCCTACGAGCAGTACTTC. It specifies CASSVGGPYEQYF.

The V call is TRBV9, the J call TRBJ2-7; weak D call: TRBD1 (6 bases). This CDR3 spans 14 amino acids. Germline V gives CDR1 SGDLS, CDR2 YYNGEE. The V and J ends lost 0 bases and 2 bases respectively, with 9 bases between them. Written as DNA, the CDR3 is TGTGCCAGCAGCGTAGACCAGGGGCCCTACGAGCAGTACTTC. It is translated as CASSVDQGPYEQYF.